The 24 T cell receptor beta chains given below trace back to one sample, sequenced in a study of T cell repertoires in cytomegalovirus infection. Their antigens remain unidentified. TCRdb independently ran MiXCR on the reads; one entry per CDR3 protein. The sample carries around 300,000 distinct CDR3 sequences, less than 25% recorded once. Sequenced here: cultured PBMCs, sampled from culture after CMV antigen stimulation. These TCRs come from a human donor in good health (CMV status not recorded). Some clones in this sample may be carry-over from other donors' samples.

This clonotype showed up many times. The chain carries TRBV12-3 or TRBV12-4 and TRBJ2-7; 13 bases fit TRBD2. CDR3 length: 12 residues. The CDR3 DNA reads TGTGCCAGCAGTTTCGGGACTAGCGGGGCTCGCGTC. Translating it yields CASSFGTSGARV.

This clonotype was observed a handful of times. The chain employs TRBV7-2 and TRBJ2-7; TRBD2 matches at 9 bases. J was trimmed by 6 bases and V by 5 bases; bases with no gene match: 14. The CDR3 is made up of 16 amino acids. The germline V gene has CDR1 SGHTA and CDR2 FQGNSA. Written as DNA, the CDR3 is TGTGCCAGCAGCACTAGGGTCGTAGCGGGAGTATCCGAGCAGTACTTC. It encodes CASSTRVVAGVSEQYF.

This rearrangement joins TRBV6-2 or TRBV6-3 to TRBJ2-1, with D uncertain. This CDR3 contains 13 residues. Germline assignment: CDR1 MNHEY and CDR2 SVGEGT. The V and J ends lost 8 bases and 0 bases respectively, with 8 bases between them. The CDR3 spells CASSALSYNEQFF. For the CDR3, the DNA is TGTGCCAGCTCGGCCCTCTCCTACAATGAGCAGTTCTTC.

This clonotype was seen more than once but under ten times. The rearrangement joins TRBV20-1 to TRBJ1-5; D is unclear. The CDR3 is made up of 14 amino acids. The V gene lost 2 bases and the J gene lost 4 bases, with 12 bases spanning the gap. Germline-derived CDR1 and CDR2 are DFQATT and SNEGSKA (reference sequence). The CDR3 reads CSARSRGPNQPQHF. The DNA of the CDR3 is TGCAGTGCTAGATCACGAGGGCCAAATCAGCCCCAGCATTTT.

This clonotype was seen more than once but under ten times. This chain links TRBV4-1 with TRBJ1-2; 9 bases agree with TRBD1. In germline, CDR1 is MGHRA, CDR2 YSYEKL. There are 15 residues in the CDR3. V was pared by 0 bases and J by 5 bases, with 4 bases of the junction left unmatched. The CDR3 DNA follows: TGCGCCAGCAGCCAAGAGGGGACAGGGAAGTATGGCTACACCTTC. Protein: CASSQEGTGKYGYTF.

A few counts support this clonotype. The chain uses TRBV19 and TRBJ2-1; 7 positions agree with TRBD2. J lost 7 bases, V lost 5 bases, and 14 bases had no gene match. Looked up from germline, CDR1 is LNHDA and CDR2 is SQIVND (reference sequence). The CDR3 extends over 16 amino acids. CDR3 nucleotide sequence: TGTGCCAGTAGTTTGGCGTTCGCTAGCGGACGGAATGAGCAGTTCTTC. Translation: CASSLAFASGRNEQFF.

The chain joins TRBV27 to TRBJ2-5, with 8 bases matching TRBD1. CDR3 length: 15 amino acids. Trimming removed 5 bases from V and 1 base from J; junction bases left unmatched: 6. Germline CDR1 and CDR2: MNHEY and SMNVEV (reference sequence). The CDR3 nucleotides read TGTGCCAGCAGTCGGACAGGGCCGGGCCAAGAGACCCAGTACTTC. Protein product: CASSRTGPGQETQYF.

In regard to this clonotype: Germline is not matched at one junction end, which may reflect a read error. The chain employs TRBV19 and TRBJ1-1; TRBD1 is a possible D gene (5 bases). The CDR3 spans 12 residues. The germline gives CDR1 LNHDA, CDR2 SQIVND (reference sequence). CDR3 residues: CASIGGNAEAFF. For the CDR3, the DNA is TGTGCCAGTATCGGGGGGAACGCTGAAGCTTTCTTT.

The CDR3 DNA sequence: TGTGCCAGCAGCTTAAGTTCCCGGGGGAACACTGAAGCTTTCTTT. Protein: CASSLSSRGNTEAFF. V and J are TRBV7-9 and TRBJ1-1; D is unclear. The germline V and J ends were trimmed by 2 bases and 1 base, with 11 bases remaining between them. This CDR3 comprises 15 residues. Germline lookup yields CDR1 SEHNR and CDR2 FQNEAQ (reference sequence).

The chain carries TRBV5-1 and TRBJ2-5; 8 bases align to TRBD2. Germline V gene lookup returns CDR1 SGHRS and CDR2 YFSETQ. This CDR3 contains 15 residues. Unmatched junction bases numbered 5, after V lost 3 bases and J lost 1 base. This chain's CDR3 is CASSSGTRGQETQYF. In DNA, the CDR3 is TGCGCCAGCAGCTCCGGGACTAGAGGCCAAGAGACCCAGTACTTC. The variable domain in full, completed from reference TRBV5-1 and TRBJ2-5, reads KAGVTQTPRYLIKTRGQQVTLSCSPISGHRSVSWYQQTPGQGLQFLFEYFSETQRNKGNFPGRFSGRQFSNSRSEMNVSTLELGDSALYLCASSSGTRGQETQYFGPGTRLLVL.

V usage is TRBV6-1 and J usage is TRBJ2-7; possibly TRBD1 for D (6 bases). This CDR3 comprises 13 residues. CDR1 MNHNS and CDR2 SASEGT come from the germline V gene. Trimming removed 5 bases at V and 4 bases at J, with 12 bases between. The CDR3 protein is CASSSLQGYEQYV. CDR3 in DNA: TGTGCCAGCAGTTCACTACAGGGTTACGAGCAGTACGTC.

This clonotype was seen only a few times. The V gene is TRBV6-2 or TRBV6-3, the J gene TRBJ2-2; D gene uncertain. The length of the CDR3 is 13 residues. The V and J ends lost 7 bases and 0 bases respectively, with 6 bases between them. The germline CDR1 and CDR2 sequences are MNHEY and SVGEGT. The DNA of the CDR3 is TGTGCCAGCACCAACACGAACACCGGGGAGCTGTTTTTT. This translates into CASTNTNTGELFF.

In its sample, this clonotype was seen a few times. The chain employs TRBV18 and TRBJ2-1; TRBD2 aligns across 13 bases. The CDR3 extends over 19 amino acids. J lost 8 bases, V lost 1 base, and 14 bases had no gene match. Germline-derived CDR1 and CDR2 are KGHSH and LQKENI. The CDR3 DNA follows: TGTGCCAGCTCACCACTTCGGGGGCAGGGACTAGCGGGGACCCATGAGCAGTTCTTC. The encoded protein is CASSPLRGQGLAGTHEQFF.

This clonotype was observed a handful of times. This chain's CDR3 is CASSFGDGEQFF. The CDR3, as DNA: TGTGCCAGCAGCTTCGGGGATGGGGAGCAGTTCTTC. The chain uses TRBV7-9 and TRBJ2-1, with D possibly TRBD2 on 5 matching bases. Germline values: CDR1 SEHNR, CDR2 FQNEAQ (reference sequence). The CDR3 has 12 amino acids. Trimming pared 3 bases from V and 10 bases from J, leaving 10 bases between.

The chain combines TRBV6-2 or TRBV6-3 with TRBJ1-1; 8 bases match TRBD1. This CDR3 comprises 14 residues. J lost 6 bases, V lost 0 bases, and 3 bases had no gene match. In germline, CDR1 is MNHEY, CDR2 SVGEGT. This chain's CDR3 is CASSYSQGAAEAFF. CDR3 coding DNA: TGTGCCAGCAGTTACTCTCAGGGGGCTGCTGAAGCTTTCTTT.

This clonotype was seen a handful of times. The chain couples TRBV24-1 to TRBJ1-5; 7 nucleotides agree with TRBD1. V lost 4 bases to trimming and J lost 6 bases; unmatched junction nucleotides: 5. The CDR3 extends over 14 amino acids. The germline gives CDR1 KGHDR, CDR2 SFDVKD. DNA for the CDR3: TGTGCCACCAGTGAAAAGGGGGCGGCTCAGCCCCAGCATTTT. This codes for CATSEKGAAQPQHF.

The CDR3 coding sequence is TGTGCCAGCAGCAGAAGCCCGGGGGGCTCTGGAAACACCATATATTTT. It codes for CASSRSPGGSGNTIYF. This chain connects TRBV6-1 to TRBJ1-3; a weak D match, TRBD1 (5 bases). In germline, CDR1 is MNHNS, CDR2 SASEGT. Trimming removed 6 bases at V and 0 bases at J, with 15 bases between. The CDR3 spans 16 residues.

The chain links TRBV7-2 to TRBJ2-1, with 10 bases lining up with TRBD2. Germline lookup yields CDR1 SGHTA and CDR2 FQGNSA. This CDR3 is 15 amino acids long. V dropped 3 bases and J dropped 8; count of bases not matched to a gene: 7. The CDR3 nucleotides read TGTGCCAGCAGCTTGAGAACTAGCGGGATTGATGAGCAGTTCTTC. Translating it yields CASSLRTSGIDEQFF.

In this sample, this clonotype turned up many times. The chain joins TRBV4-2 to TRBJ1-5, with 9 bases lining up with TRBD1. V shed 0 bases, J shed 7 bases, and the junction held 7 bases outside the gene matches. The germline CDR1 and CDR2 sequences are LGHNA and YNFKEQ. The CDR3 runs to 16 residues. The CDR3 DNA reads as TGTGCCAGCAGCCAAGATATGGACAGGGGTGAACAGCCCCAGCATTTT. Protein: CASSQDMDRGEQPQHF.

The chain couples TRBV7-2 to TRBJ1-1; a weak D match, TRBD1 (5 bases). This CDR3 has 15 residues. Trimming shortened V by 5 bases and J by 5 bases, and 18 bases separated the two germline ends. Germline lookup yields CDR1 SGHTA and CDR2 FQGNSA. This CDR3 reads CASSKEGWLGTEAFF. CDR3 DNA sequence: TGTGCCAGCAGCAAAGAGGGGTGGTTAGGAACTGAAGCTTTCTTT.

This clonotype was recorded many times. The chain carries TRBV7-8 and TRBJ2-7; no firm D call. The V end was cut by 6 bases, the J end by 4 bases, with 13 bases between. Germline-derived CDR1 and CDR2 are SGHVS and FQNEAQ. This CDR3 spans 13 amino acids. Written as DNA, the CDR3 is TGTGCCAGCAGTCCCAACCTTGTATACGAGCAGTACGTC. It is translated as CASSPNLVYEQYV.

The J gene is TRBJ2-1, the V gene TRBV2, with D perhaps matching TRBD1 or TRBD2 (5 bases each). V lost 6 bases and J 6 bases, leaving 15 bases between the germline ends. This CDR3 is built from 14 residues. Germline values: CDR1 SNHLY, CDR2 FYNNEI. This chain's CDR3 is CASRDMSGSNEQFF. CDR3 sequence (DNA): TGTGCCAGCAGGGACATGAGCGGATCCAATGAGCAGTTCTTC.

CDR3 sequence: CASSPEGARNQPQHF. CDR3 DNA sequence: TGTGCCAGCTCACCAGAGGGGGCTAGAAATCAGCCCCAGCATTTT. The V and J genes are TRBV18 and TRBJ1-5, with 7 bases aligning to TRBD1. This CDR3 is built from 15 residues. J lost 4 bases, V lost 2 bases, and 5 bases had no gene match. Germline CDR1 and CDR2: KGHSH and LQKENI. Complete variable domain (other parts from reference TRBV18 and TRBJ1-5): NAGVMQNPRHLVRRRGQEARLRCSPMKGHSHVYWYRQLPEEGLKFMVYLQKENIIDESGMPKERFSAEFPKEGPSILRIQQVVRGDSAAYFCASSPEGARNQPQHFGDGTRLSIL.

The chain joins TRBV7-2 to TRBJ2-7, with D hard to call. Germline CDR1 is SGHTA and CDR2 is FQGNSA. Deletions cut 1 base from V and 2 bases from J, with 9 bases between. The CDR3 is made up of 14 amino acids. The DNA of the CDR3 is TGTGCCAGCAGCTTAGTGGGTAGTACCTACGAGCAGTACTTC. It translates to CASSLVGSTYEQYF.